Listed below are T cell receptor beta chains from one sample, sequenced in a study of OX40 agonist ivuxolimab in advanced cancers. Repertoires were generated with immunoSEQ multiplex PCR, while TCRdb's copy carries only in-frame clones and drops some. The table records just under 65,000 clones, roughly 90% of them present only once. The sequencing used CD4+ or CD8+ T cells sorted from blood, collected in a trial of the OX40 agonist ivuxolimab. The receptors shown here come from an adult with an advanced solid tumor such as melanoma, head and neck, liver or kidney cancer. The CDR3 runs from the conserved cysteine through the conserved F or W. The D gene is left open where the match is weak. The size of a clone is reported for some rows only, either as once, few or many, or as a class for expanded clones.

>-|TRBD2|TRBV12-5|TRBJ2-1
TGTGCTAGTGGTTTAGCGGGAGGGGACTACAATGAGCAGTTCTTC
CASGLAGGDYNEQFF
>few|TRBD2|TRBV7-9|TRBJ2-3
TGTGCCAGCAGCAAGCGGGAGTATGAAGATACGCAGTATTTT
CASSKREYEDTQYF
>-|TRBD1|TRBV7-3|TRBJ1-1
TGTGCCAGCAGCTTATCTACAGGGGGGGCTGTGCCTTTCTTT
CASSLSTGGAVPFF
>-|-|TRBV2|TRBJ1-1
TGTGCCAGCAGCAACAGGGACATGAACACTGAAGCTTTCTTT
CASSNRDMNTEAFF
>-|TRBD2|TRBV5-1|TRBJ2-1
TGCGCCAGCAGCGGGACTAGCGGGACGGTTTTTGAGCAGTTCTTC
CASSGTSGTVFEQFF
>-|TRBD2|TRBV28|TRBJ2-3
TGTGCCAGCAGTTTCTTTGCGGGAGCCGCAGATACGCAGTATTTT
CASSFFAGAADTQYF
>-|TRBD2|TRBV9|TRBJ2-1
TGTGCCAGCAGCGGCGGGAGCTCCTACAATGAGCAGTTCTTC
CASSGGSSYNEQFF
>-|TRBD2|TRBV15|TRBJ2-1
TGTGCCACCAGCAGAGATTTAGCGGGAGGGATCGATGAGCAGTTCTTC
CATSRDLAGGIDEQFF
>-|-|TRBV6-1|TRBJ2-7
TGTGCCAGCAGCACACAGGCTAGCTCCTACGAGCAGTACTTC
CASSTQASSYEQYF
>-|TRBD2|TRBV28|TRBJ2-2
TGTGCCAGCAGTCCAGCGGCTAGCGGGAGCGCCGGGGAGCTGTTTTTT
CASSPAASGSAGELFF
>-|-|TRBV2|TRBJ2-1
TGTGCCAGCAGACCTGTCGGGGCTAGCTCCTACAATGAGCAGTTCTTC
CASRPVGASSYNEQFF
>-|-|TRBV6-1|TRBJ2-3
TGTGCCAGCAGTGAACAGGGAGAAGATACGCAGTATTTT
CASSEQGEDTQYF
>-|TRBD2|TRBV11-3|TRBJ2-1
TGTGCCAGCAGCTTAGGGACTAGCGGGCCCTACAATGAGCAGTTCTTC
CASSLGTSGPYNEQFF
>once|-|TRBV2|TRBJ2-7
TGTGCCAGCAGTCTGGACCAGGCGGGGGAGCAGTACTTC
CASSLDQAGEQYF
>-|TRBD2|TRBV7-9|TRBJ2-2
TGTGCCAGCAGCTTAGCACTAGCGGGAGTCGTCACCGGGGAGCTGTTTTTT
CASSLALAGVVTGELFF
>-|-|TRBV5-8|TRBJ1-2
TGTGCCAGCAGCTTGGGAACACAACCTAGCTATGGCTACACCTTC
CASSLGTQPSYGYTF
>-|-|TRBV10-3|TRBJ2-1
TGTGCCATCAGCTCAGACTATGAGCAGTTCTTC
CAISSDYEQFF
>-|TRBD1|TRBV7-9|TRBJ1-1
TGTGCCAGCAGCCACGGACAGGGGGCTGAAGCTTTCTTT
CASSHGQGAEAFF
>-|-|TRBV19|TRBJ1-2
TGTGCCAGTAGTCCCTCGGTAGTGGGTAGGTCGGGCTACACCTTC
CASSPSVVGRSGYTF
>once|-|TRBV9|TRBJ2-2
TGTGCCAGCAGCGTAGCCCCGGGATCGGACACCGGGGAGCTGTTTTTT
CASSVAPGSDTGELFF
>-|-|TRBV2|TRBJ2-2
TGTGCCAGCAGTAGAAGTCCGAACACCGGGGAGCTGTTTTTT
CASSRSPNTGELFF
>-|-|TRBV10-1|TRBJ2-7
TGCGCCAGCAGTGATGGCGGGTTGTCTGGCGAGCAGTACTTC
CASSDGGLSGEQYF
>-|TRBD2|TRBV5-8|TRBJ2-2
TGTGCCAGCAGCTTGGCCACGGCTAGCGGGATAATAAGGGAGCTGTTTTTT
CASSLATASGIIRELFF
>-|TRBD2|TRBV18|TRBJ2-3
TGTGCCAGCTCCCTGAGGTCGAGCGGGAACACGCTGTGGGCCACAGATACGCAGTATTTT
CASSLRSSGNTLWATDTQYF
>-|-|TRBV25-1|TRBJ1-2
TGTGCCAGCAGTGTACACCCGCAGTATGGCTACACCTTC
CASSVHPQYGYTF
>-|-|TRBV28|TRBJ2-1
TGTGCCAGCAGTTTGAGTTGGGATTACTACAATGAGCAGTTCTTC
CASSLSWDYYNEQFF
>-|TRBD1|TRBV28|TRBJ2-1
TGTGCCAGCAGTTTAGTAGGGGGCCAGTACAATGAGCAGTTCTTC
CASSLVGGQYNEQFF
>-|TRBD1|TRBV28|TRBJ2-5
TGTGCCAGCAGTTTATCTCCATCACAGGGGATGGGGGAGACCCAGTACTTC
CASSLSPSQGMGETQYF
>-|TRBD1|TRBV2|TRBJ1-1
TGTGCCAGCAGATTGACAGGGGTGGGGACTGAAGCTTTCTTT
CASRLTGVGTEAFF
>few|-|TRBV28|TRBJ1-1
TGTGCTACGGGGGTCGGGAACACTGAAGCTTTCTTT
CATGVGNTEAFF
>-|TRBD1|TRBV5-1|TRBJ2-1
TGCGCCAGCAGCTTGGGACAGGGTGCGGGCGATGAGCAGTTCTTC
CASSLGQGAGDEQFF
>-|-|TRBV25-1|TRBJ2-1
TGTGCCAGCAGTGAATGGGGCGGACACTCCTACAATGAGCAGTTCTTC
CASSEWGGHSYNEQFF
>once|-|TRBV11-3|TRBJ1-5
TGTGCCAGAGCGCAGCCGGGACGAACGAGGCAGCCCCAGCATTTT
CARAQPGRTRQPQHF
>-|-|TRBV7-9|TRBJ1-6
TGTGCCAGCAGCACCGGGGGCGGACCTAATTCACCCCTCCACTTT
CASSTGGGPNSPLHF
>-|-|TRBV7-9|TRBJ2-7
TGTGCCAGCAGCTTAACTAGCATCGGCGAGCAGTACTTC
CASSLTSIGEQYF
>-|TRBD1|TRBV7-9|TRBJ1-1
TGTGCCAGCAGCCAAGGGACAGGGCTCATCAGGGCTTTCTTT
CASSQGTGLIRAFF
>-|-|TRBV2|TRBJ1-1
TGTGCCAGCAGTGAACTCGGCGGAGACACTGAAGCTTTCTTT
CASSELGGDTEAFF
>-|-|TRBV4-1|TRBJ2-5
TGCGCCAGCAGCCAACAGCCGCCGGGACGATCAATCGGGACCCAGTACTTC
CASSQQPPGRSIGTQYF
>-|-|TRBV6-1|TRBJ1-4
TGTGCCAGCAGTGGCCGGGACGGGCACGAAAAACTGTTTTTT
CASSGRDGHEKLFF
>-|-|TRBV2|TRBJ2-7
TGTGCCAGCAGTGAAGTAGGGGTCGAGCAGTACTTC
CASSEVGVEQYF
>few|-|TRBV9|TRBJ1-4
TGTGCCAGCAGCGTTTCGCCCGGGACCGAGGAAAAACTGTTTTTT
CASSVSPGTEEKLFF
>-|TRBD1|TRBV5-4|TRBJ1-1
TGTGCCAGCAGCTCTCCGGGACAGGGGAACACTGAAGCTTTCTTT
CASSSPGQGNTEAFF
>-|-|TRBV20-1|TRBJ1-1
TGCAGTGCTATGGGGAGCACTGAAGCTTTCTTT
CSAMGSTEAFF
>-|-|TRBV6-1|TRBJ1-4
TGTGCCAGCAGTGCCAACAGGTGGGGGCGCGATGAAAAACTGTTTTTT
CASSANRWGRDEKLFF